This T cell receptor (beta chain) was recorded in a study of blood T cell repertoires in COVID-19. At the level of the study: The samples span acute and convalescent COVID-19 from the United States, Italy and Spain. From T cells, B-cell-depleted T cells, or PBMCs came the material, which was cDNA or gDNA.

The CDR3 sequence is 13 residues long. V lost 4 bases and J lost 5; bases outside the gene matches: 8. Per germline, CDR1 SQVTM and CDR2 ANQGSEA. As handled by the study authors: Estimated nucleated cell counts came from reference gene primer amplification. Profiled with immunoSEQ multiplex PCR; TCRdb holds only in-frame clones, not every one. Clone size and the V and J calls come from that table; the DNA yielded D and trimming. The sample shows some 150,000 clones, 76% of them seen only once. Sequencing input: peripheral blood. The chain combines TRBV29-1 with TRBJ2-7; 7 positions match TRBD2. The sequence was obtained from a man aged 55 to 70 with acute or convalescent COVID-19. The CDR3 here is CSVGGTIEDEQYF. The CDR3 DNA reads as TGCAGCGTTGGTGGGACTATCGAGGACGAGCAGTACTTC.